These T cell receptor beta chains were read from a single sample in a study of T cell changes during pregnancy in multiple sclerosis. Assay used: immunoSEQ multiplex PCR; TCRdb lists only in-frame clones, some missing. Here the sample spans 40,000 to 60,000 clones, approximately 94% being singletons. The specimen comprised CD4+ T cells from peripheral blood mononuclear cells, sampled in the third trimester of pregnancy. The source is a female donor with multiple sclerosis, enrolled in a pregnancy study. Each CDR3 is given with its conserved first and last residue.

v_gene: TRBV5-1
j_gene: TRBJ2-5
CDR3aa: CASSESTGSRETQYF

v_gene: TRBV29-1
j_gene: TRBJ2-1
CDR3aa: CSVEDGQGSFF

v_gene: TRBV7-8
j_gene: TRBJ2-1
CDR3aa: CASSLGQVYEQFF

v_gene: TRBV9
j_gene: TRBJ2-5
CDR3aa: CASSVRLAGLQETQYF

v_gene: TRBV21-1
j_gene: TRBJ2-1
CDR3aa: CASSKAHPFWQAGPVVEQFF

v_gene: TRBV5-1
j_gene: TRBJ2-7
CDR3aa: CASSLARVPPSQQYF

v_gene: TRBV7-9
j_gene: TRBJ2-5
CDR3aa: CASRTSGTSGRRQETQYF

v_gene: TRBV19
j_gene: TRBJ2-4
CDR3aa: CASSIDQGTPFVNIQYF

v_gene: TRBV30
j_gene: TRBJ2-6
CDR3aa: CAWSTGFSGANVLTF

v_gene: TRBV6-6
j_gene: TRBJ1-2
CDR3aa: CASSYGGQRPLGYTF

v_gene: TRBV7-8
j_gene: TRBJ1-2
CDR3aa: CASSLGQGVDGYTF

v_gene: TRBV5-4
j_gene: TRBJ2-5
CDR3aa: CASSRTGIETQYF

v_gene: TRBV5-5
j_gene: TRBJ2-5
CDR3aa: CASSLEGGGGQETQYF

v_gene: TRBV5-6
j_gene: TRBJ2-5
CDR3aa: CASSLFSREETQYF

v_gene: TRBV4-3
j_gene: TRBJ2-2
CDR3aa: CASSRRTGGNFNTGELFF

v_gene: TRBV2
j_gene: TRBJ1-3
CDR3aa: CASEQGFSGNTIYF

v_gene: TRBV5-1
j_gene: TRBJ2-5
CDR3aa: CASSWGSGVKETQYF

v_gene: TRBV18
j_gene: TRBJ1-3
CDR3aa: CASSPPFLSPGNTIYF

v_gene: TRBV4-3
j_gene: TRBJ2-5
CDR3aa: CASSQVSEETQYF

v_gene: TRBV25-1
j_gene: TRBJ2-5
CDR3aa: CASSAKETQYF

v_gene: TRBV9
j_gene: TRBJ2-3
CDR3aa: CASSPTGLAGGLRNTQYF

v_gene: TRBV11-3
j_gene: TRBJ2-1
CDR3aa: CASSPSSYNEQFF

v_gene: TRBV29-1
j_gene: TRBJ2-5
CDR3aa: CSVASSQETQYF

v_gene: TRBV6-1
j_gene: TRBJ2-5
CDR3aa: CASSPGLASRETQYF

v_gene: TRBV4-1
j_gene: TRBJ2-5
CDR3aa: CATAKRDRGIGETQYF